This TCR beta chain emerged from a study of T cell responses to AZD1222 COVID-19 vaccine. On this clone: The antigen is not known.

General study results and limits: Clonal diversity was possibly underestimated, and the donors were mostly white British, with more females. With dominance at 160-218 and 743-854, vaccine-associated CD4 TCRs spanned spike. Only six or seven AZD1222 recipients tested seropositive at baseline.

It was second doses at about 4 or about 12 weeks that were pooled. Profiled with immunoSEQ multiplex PCR; TCRdb holds only in-frame clones, not every one. The data show over 120,000 clones, with more than 70% seen just once and approximately 5% held by the top ten. This CDR3 comprises 14 residues. Germline CDR1 reads MNHEY; CDR2 reads SMNVEV (reference sequence). Trimming removed 5 bases at V and 3 bases at J, with 13 bases between. Sequenced material: peripheral blood, taken 28 days after the second AZD1222 dose. The chain uses TRBV27 and TRBJ1-1; no clear D. This receptor was identified in an adult who received the AZD1222 COVID-19 vaccine. CDR3 protein: CASSPLTADTEAFF. CDR3 nucleotide sequence: TGTGCCAGCAGTCCCCTCACAGCCGACACTGAAGCTTTCTTT.